Presented here are 26 T cell receptor beta chains from one specimen sequenced in a study of response to subunit inactivated influenza vaccine. Using its own MiXCR run on the RT-PCR reads, TCRdb lists one record per CDR3 protein. The profile covers fewer than 700,000 distinct CDR3 sequences, with over 10% appearing a single time and around 13% taken by the ten largest. Specimen: PBMCs from blood, collected roughly 45 days after vaccination. The receptors shown here come from a man in his fifties or sixties who received an inactivated influenza vaccine.

This clonotype was recorded at least ten times. The chain carries TRBV6-1 and TRBJ2-6; D gene ambiguous. V lost 3 bases to trimming and J lost 5 bases, with 8 bases between them. The CDR3 sequence is 14 residues long. Germline V gene sequence: CDR1 MNHNS, CDR2 SASEGT. The CDR3 here is CASSEGFWANVLTF. For the CDR3, the DNA is TGTGCCAGCAGTGAGGGGTTTTGGGCCAACGTCCTGACTTTC.

This clonotype was seen only a few times. The gene calls are TRBV27 and TRBJ1-6, with no clear D. In germline, CDR1 is MNHEY, CDR2 SMNVEV (reference sequence). V was clipped by 8 bases and J by 0 bases, with 23 bases between them. This CDR3 has 19 residues. The CDR3 loop is CASQRGYTGPGSYNSPLHF. Written as DNA, the CDR3 is TGTGCCAGCCAACGAGGTTATACCGGTCCTGGCTCCTATAATTCACCCCTCCACTTT.

In its sample, this clonotype was seen many times. The J gene is TRBJ1-5, the V gene TRBV6-5; D gene uncertain. Trimming pared 4 bases from V and 7 bases from J, leaving 14 bases between. Germline CDR1 reads MNHEY; CDR2 reads SVGAGI. The CDR3 has 14 amino acids. CDR3 sequence: CASSSEGGRQPQHF. The DNA for the CDR3 is TGTGCCAGCAGTTCCGAGGGTGGAAGACAGCCCCAGCATTTT.

This clonotype was picked up a small number of times. The chain couples TRBV5-1 to TRBJ1-6, with D unclear. The CDR3 consists of 14 residues. V lost 0 bases and J lost 10, with 11 bases in between. Germline CDR1 SGHRS, CDR2 YFSETQ. For the CDR3, the DNA is TGCGCCAGCAGCTTGGGCGGCCCGGGATCACCCCTCCACTTT. Translation: CASSLGGPGSPLHF.

In this sample, this clonotype turned up many times. The chain has TRBV5-6 and TRBJ2-3, with 8 bases aligning to TRBD2. Trimming took 0 bases from V and 6 from J; bases not matched to a gene: 0. CDR1 and CDR2 (germline): SGHDT, YYEEEE. The CDR3 loop spans 13 amino acids. CDR3 coding DNA: TGTGCCAGCAGCTTGGCGGGGGGGGATACGCAGTATTTT. Residues: CASSLAGGDTQYF.

This clonotype was detected a few times. The chain uses TRBV10-2 and TRBJ2-3; D unclear. Germline V gives CDR1 WSHSY, CDR2 SAAADI. The CDR3 is 15 amino acids. Deletions cut 2 bases from V and 2 bases from J, with 11 bases between. The CDR3 DNA reads TGCGCCAGCAGTGAGGGTCCCGTATACACAGATACGCAGTATTTT. Translated, it gives CASSEGPVYTDTQYF.

CDR3 nucleotides: TGTGCCACCAGTGTCACGGGACAGGGGGCGCGTGGGGCCAACGTCCTGACTTTC. Translation gives CATSVTGQGARGANVLTF. The rearrangement links TRBV24-1 to TRBJ2-6; 12 bases align to TRBD1. V shed 5 bases, J shed 3 bases, and the junction held 7 bases outside the gene matches. CDR3 length equals 18 residues. Germline CDR1 and CDR2: KGHDR and SFDVKD.

This rearrangement joins TRBV6-1 to TRBJ1-6, with D perhaps TRBD1 (5 bases). This CDR3 contains 14 residues. With 8 bases removed from V and 10 bases from J, the gap between germline ends came to 18 bases. Germline V gene data show CDR1 as MNHNS and CDR2 as SASEGT. CDR3 amino acids: CASGIGTAPSPLHF. The CDR3 DNA sequence: TGTGCCAGCGGGATCGGGACGGCCCCCTCACCCCTCCACTTT.

The chain links TRBV4-2 to TRBJ2-6, with D possibly being TRBD1 or TRBD2 (6 bases each). Germline V gene data show CDR1 as LGHNA and CDR2 as YNFKEQ. CDR3 size: 18 residues. V was trimmed by 4 bases and J by 0 bases, leaving 16 bases between them. The CDR3 region is CASSRLGGGSSGANVLTF. Written as DNA, the CDR3 is TGTGCCAGCAGCCGCTTAGGGGGAGGAAGCTCTGGGGCCAACGTCCTGACTTTC.

V and J are TRBV27 and TRBJ2-7; D is unclear. Germline V CDR1 and CDR2: MNHEY, SMNVEV (reference sequence). The CDR3 sequence is 15 residues long. Trimming shortened V by 3 bases and J by 4 bases, and 16 bases separated the two germline ends. CDR3 nucleotide sequence: TGTGCCAGCAGTTTCTACCCCACAGATCTTTACGAGCAGTACTTC. This codes for CASSFYPTDLYEQYF.

The J gene is TRBJ2-1, the V gene TRBV11-2; 8 bases fit TRBD2. With 5 bases clipped from V and 0 bases from J, the junction kept 6 bases outside the gene matches. This CDR3 contains 16 residues. Per the germline V gene, CDR1 is SGHAT and CDR2 is FQNNGV. The CDR3, as DNA: TGTGCCAGCAGCCTCACGGGGGGGCCCTCCTACAATGAGCAGTTCTTC. It translates to CASSLTGGPSYNEQFF.

This clonotype has at least ten counts. The chain recombines TRBV4-2 with TRBJ1-2; D is unclear. Trimming took 1 base from V and 1 from J, leaving 7 bases between them. Germline loops: CDR1 LGHNA, CDR2 YNFKEQ. The CDR3 is made up of 14 amino acids. CDR3 nucleotides: TGTGCCAGCAGCCAAGTGGAGCTTAACTATGGCTACACCTTC. Amino acids: CASSQVELNYGYTF.

This clonotype was found a few times. The V call is TRBV24-1, the J call TRBJ1-2; D remains unclear. V was clipped by 5 bases and J by 1 base, with 10 bases between them. The CDR3 runs 14 residues. CDR1 and CDR2 from the germline V gene are KGHDR and SFDVKD. CDR3 bases: TGTGCCACCAGTGCGGGTCGGAGTAACTATGGCTACACCTTC. Protein product: CATSAGRSNYGYTF.

This clonotype has a handful of counts. The rearrangement uses TRBV6-2 or TRBV6-3 and TRBJ2-4; D is ambiguous. Germline V gene lookup returns CDR1 MNHEY and CDR2 SVGEGT. Trimming took off 6 bases at V and 1 base at J, with 13 bases between the two ends. This CDR3 region has 15 residues. The CDR3 DNA is TGTGCCAGCAGAGCCATCGACGGGGCCAAAAACATTCAGTACTTC. Translating gives CASRAIDGAKNIQYF.

This clonotype was seen many times. The gene calls are TRBV7-3 and TRBJ2-1; 7 positions match TRBD2. Germline loops: CDR1 SGHTA, CDR2 FQGTGA. V lost 5 bases and J lost 4; bases outside the gene matches: 8. The CDR3 covers 15 residues. The CDR3 nucleotides are TGTGCCAGCAGCGTCAGCGGGATTGGTTACAATGAGCAGTTCTTC. Its protein is CASSVSGIGYNEQFF. Drawing the rest from reference TRBV7-3 and TRBJ2-1, the complete variable domain is GAGVSQTPSNKVTEKGKYVELRCDPISGHTALYWYRQSLGQGPEFLIYFQGTGAADDSGLPNDRFFAVRPEGSVSTLKIQRTERGDSAVYLCASSVSGIGYNEQFFGPGTRLTVL.

This chain connects TRBV20-1 to TRBJ2-1; TRBD2 aligns across 12 bases. The J segment lost 15 bases and the V segment lost 5 bases, leaving 11 bases of the junction unmatched. The CDR3 length is 13 residues. CDR1 is DFQATT, CDR2 SNEGSKA, per germline (reference sequence). The CDR3 protein is CSAGATSGSSRFF. CDR3 in DNA: TGCAGTGCTGGCGCGACTAGCGGGAGCTCTCGGTTCTTC.

This clonotype was seen a handful of times. This chain links TRBV5-1 with TRBJ1-1; D gene unclear. V was clipped by 0 bases and J by 4 bases, with 13 bases between them. The CDR3 covers 15 residues. In germline, CDR1 is SGHRS, CDR2 YFSETQ. CDR3 in amino acids: CASSLAAGRGTEAFF. The CDR3 nucleotides read TGCGCCAGCAGCTTGGCAGCGGGCCGGGGCACTGAAGCTTTCTTT.

The chain is built from TRBV7-2 and TRBJ2-7, with D tentatively TRBD1 (6 bases). Germline assignment: CDR1 SGHTA and CDR2 FQGNSA. The CDR3 length is 16 residues. The ends were cut back, 1 base at V and 2 bases at J, with 15 bases in the middle. CDR3 region: CASSLVGDTSAYEQYF. DNA of the CDR3: TGTGCCAGCAGCTTAGTAGGGGACACGTCCGCCTACGAGCAGTACTTC.

This clonotype was picked up a small number of times. The genes are TRBV5-1 and TRBJ1-2; D remains unclear. The V end was cut by 0 bases, the J end by 5 bases, with 14 bases between. This CDR3 has 15 residues. Germline assignment: CDR1 SGHRS and CDR2 YFSETQ. CDR3 DNA sequence: TGCGCCAGCAGCTTGGAAGGGAGTATACATTATGGCTACACCTTC. Protein product: CASSLEGSIHYGYTF.

This clonotype was seen a few times. This chain connects TRBV20-1 to TRBJ2-1, with TRBD2 matching over 12 bases. The CDR3 covers 18 residues. V trimming: 1 base; J trimming: 3 bases; junction bases outside the gene matches: 10. Germline CDR1 is DFQATT and CDR2 is SNEGSKA (reference sequence). CDR3 DNA: TGCAGTGCTAGAGTGGCTAGCGGGAGGGCCGGAGTCTACAATGAGCAGTTCTTC. Encoded protein: CSARVASGRAGVYNEQFF.

The chain has TRBV27 and TRBJ2-1, with TRBD2 matching over 9 bases. CDR1 is MNHEY, CDR2 SMNVEV, per germline (reference sequence). The CDR3 is 17 amino acids. The ends lost 4 bases at V and 2 bases at J; junction bases unmatched: 9. The CDR3 protein is CASSSLSLAGTYNEQFF. The CDR3 DNA follows: TGTGCCAGCAGTTCACTTTCACTAGCGGGCACCTACAATGAGCAGTTCTTC.

This clonotype occurred a few times. The rearrangement links TRBV20-1 to TRBJ2-3, with TRBD2 matching 13 bases. Germline V lookup: CDR1 DFQATT, CDR2 SNEGSKA (reference sequence). With V trimmed by 8 bases and J by 4 bases, 12 bases remained unmatched. This CDR3 comprises 16 residues. CDR3 region: CSSETRTSGRSDTQYF. The CDR3 DNA sequence: TGCAGTTCAGAAACCCGGACTAGCGGGAGATCAGATACGCAGTATTTT.

The chain is built from TRBV6-1 and TRBJ2-2; D is unresolved. The germline CDR1 and CDR2 sequences are MNHNS and SASEGT. The V end was cut by 5 bases, the J end by 1 base, with 11 bases between. The CDR3 has 15 residues. CDR3 region: CASSPTPGNTGELFF. The CDR3 DNA is TGTGCCAGCAGTCCCACTCCCGGGAACACCGGGGAGCTGTTTTTT.

This clonotype was detected only once. The genes are TRBV20-1 and TRBJ2-3; no firm D call. The V end was cut by 6 bases, the J end by 0 bases, with 16 bases between. The germline V gene encodes CDR1 DFQATT and CDR2 SNEGSKA (reference sequence). CDR3 length: 15 amino acids. The CDR3 bases are TGCAGTGCCCTGCCTATGAGAACTAGCACAGATACGCAGTATTTT. Encoded protein: CSALPMRTSTDTQYF.

The gene calls are TRBV12-3 or TRBV12-4 and TRBJ2-7, with D tentatively TRBD1 (5 bases). CDR3 length: 12 residues. Between the trimmed V and J ends, which lost 3 bases and 5 bases, there was a span of 8 bases. The CDR3: CASSFGQNEQYF. CDR3 DNA sequence: TGTGCCAGCAGTTTCGGACAAAACGAGCAGTACTTC.

The genes are TRBV12-5 and TRBJ2-2; D is uncertain. The CDR3 consists of 13 residues. Germline V gives CDR1 LGHNT, CDR2 FRNRAP. Trimming cost V 7 bases and J 6 bases, with 12 bases left between them. CDR3 DNA sequence: TGTGCTAGTGCCGTCCTCCCGGCCGGGGAGCTGTTTTTT. Amino acids: CASAVLPAGELFF.